This TCR beta chain was retrieved from a study of blood T cell repertoires in COVID-19. Study information: Acute-phase and convalescent COVID-19 samples originated in the United States, Italy and Spain. T cells, B-cell-depleted T cells, or PBMCs provided the cDNA or gDNA that served as material.

This clone came up once. Authors' processing steps: How many nucleated cells were present was estimated from reference gene primer amplification. Sequenced by immunoSEQ multiplex PCR; TCRdb stores in-frame clones only, minus some. V and J calls and clone size follow that table, whereas D and trimming were derived from the DNA. The sample includes more than 40,000 clones, over 85% of them seen just once. This CDR3 has 17 residues. The V and J ends lost 4 bases and 4 bases respectively, with 23 bases between them. Germline CDR1 SQVTM, CDR2 ANQGSEA. The sample comprised peripheral blood. This receptor was obtained from a man at least 80 years old with acute or convalescent COVID-19. The chain is built from TRBV29-1 and TRBJ2-1; a weak D match, TRBD2 (5 bases). CDR3 residues: CSVAPRGFAGQYNEQFF. The CDR3 coding sequence is TGCAGCGTTGCGCCGCGTGGGTTCGCGGGCCAATACAATGAGCAGTTCTTC.